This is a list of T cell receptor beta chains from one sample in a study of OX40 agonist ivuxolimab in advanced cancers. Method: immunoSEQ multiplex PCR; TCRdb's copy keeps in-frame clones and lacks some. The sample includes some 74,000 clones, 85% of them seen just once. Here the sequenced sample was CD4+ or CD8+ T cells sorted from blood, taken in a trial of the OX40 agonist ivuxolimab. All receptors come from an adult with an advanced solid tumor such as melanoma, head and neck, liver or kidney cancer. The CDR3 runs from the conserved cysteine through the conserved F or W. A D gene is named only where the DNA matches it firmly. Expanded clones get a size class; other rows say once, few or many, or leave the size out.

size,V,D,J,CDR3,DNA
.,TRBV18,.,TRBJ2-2,CASSPGLATGELFF,TGTGCCAGCTCACCAGGGTTAGCCACCGGGGAGCTGTTTTTT
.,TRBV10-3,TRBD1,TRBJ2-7,CAISGGTEPYEQYF,TGTGCCATCAGTGGAGGGACAGAGCCCTACGAGCAGTACTTC
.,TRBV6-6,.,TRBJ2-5,CASSYPPAGETQYF,TGTGCCAGCAGTTACCCTCCAGCGGGAGAGACCCAGTACTTC
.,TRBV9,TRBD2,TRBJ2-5,CASSRSLAGEETQYF,TGTGCCAGCAGCCGCTCACTAGCGGGAGAAGAGACCCAGTACTTC
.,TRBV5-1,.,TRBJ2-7,CASSLRAPVGEQYF,TGCGCCAGCAGCCTCCGGGCCCCTGTCGGGGAGCAGTACTTC
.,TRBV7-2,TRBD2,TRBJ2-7,CASSWGPSGGTDEQYF,TGTGCCAGCAGTTGGGGGCCTAGCGGGGGGACGGACGAGCAGTACTTC
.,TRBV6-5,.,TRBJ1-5,CASSLRGQPQHF,TGTGCCAGCAGCCTCCGAGGTCAGCCCCAGCATTTT
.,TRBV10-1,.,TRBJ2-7,CASSSGTLSYNEQYF,TGCGCCAGCAGCTCCGGGACCCTGTCCTACAACGAGCAGTACTTC
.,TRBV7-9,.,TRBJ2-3,CASTSGGRGSADTQYF,TGTGCCAGCACTTCCGGGGGTAGAGGATCTGCAGATACGCAGTATTTT
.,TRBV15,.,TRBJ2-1,CATSRLQGTSYNEQFF,TGTGCCACCAGCAGGCTCCAGGGTACCTCCTACAATGAGCAGTTCTTC
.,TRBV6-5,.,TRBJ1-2,CASSYVLSANYGYTF,TGTGCCAGCAGTTACGTGCTGTCAGCTAACTATGGCTACACCTTC
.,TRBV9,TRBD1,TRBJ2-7,CASSPSPDREQYF,TGTGCCAGCAGCCCCAGTCCGGACAGGGAGCAGTACTTC
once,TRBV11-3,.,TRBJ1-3,CASSQGYSGNTIYF,TGTGCCAGCAGCCAGGGGTACTCTGGAAACACCATATATTTT
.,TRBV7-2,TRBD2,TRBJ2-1,CASSRLASGWNEQFF,TGTGCCAGCAGCCGACTAGCTAGCGGGTGGAATGAGCAGTTCTTC
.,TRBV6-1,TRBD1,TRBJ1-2,CASCPGTGVSGYTF,TGTGCCAGCTGTCCCGGGACAGGGGTCTCTGGCTACACCTTC
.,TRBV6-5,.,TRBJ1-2,CASSFSGTAFGGGYTF,TGTGCCAGCAGTTTCTCCGGGACGGCTTTCGGGGGTGGCTACACCTTC
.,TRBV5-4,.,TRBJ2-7,CASSRDQTYEQYF,TGTGCCAGCAGTCGAGACCAGACCTACGAGCAGTACTTC
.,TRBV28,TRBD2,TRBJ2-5,CASSSTSGGAFQETQYF,TGTGCCAGCAGTTCCACTAGCGGGGGGGCTTTCCAAGAGACCCAGTACTTC
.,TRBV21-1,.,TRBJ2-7,CARDKGAYEQYF,TGTGCCAGAGACAAAGGGGCCTACGAGCAGTACTTC
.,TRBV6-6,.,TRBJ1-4,CAAGGGRLGKLFF,TGTGCCGCGGGGGGGGGCCGGCTAGGGAAACTGTTTTTT
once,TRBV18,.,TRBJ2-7,CASSQQGREQYF,TGTGCCAGCTCACAGCAGGGACGGGAGCAGTACTTC
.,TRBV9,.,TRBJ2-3,CASSVSGEYTDTQYF,TGTGCCAGCAGCGTGTCAGGGGAGTACACAGATACGCAGTATTTT
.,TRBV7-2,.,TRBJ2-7,CASSLPARGEQYF,TGTGCCAGCAGCTTACCGGCCCGTGGCGAGCAGTACTTC
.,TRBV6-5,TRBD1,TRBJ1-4,CASSQGQAKLFF,TGTGCCAGCAGTCAAGGACAGGCAAAACTGTTTTTT
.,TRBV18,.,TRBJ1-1,CASSPKAQGMNTEAFF,TGTGCCAGCTCACCAAAGGCGCAGGGGATGAACACTGAAGCTTTCTTT
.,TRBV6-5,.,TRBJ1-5,CASSYEAGVRPQHF,TGTGCCAGCAGTTACGAGGCAGGCGTGCGGCCCCAGCATTTT
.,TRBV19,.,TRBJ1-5,CASSGREYQPQHF,TGTGCCAGTTCAGGACGGGAATATCAGCCCCAGCATTTT
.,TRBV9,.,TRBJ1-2,CASSVGGSGYTF,TGTGCCAGCAGCGTAGGGGGTTCTGGCTACACCTTC
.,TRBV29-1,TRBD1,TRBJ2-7,CSVQTDRVGEQYF,TGCAGCGTTCAAACGGACAGGGTAGGCGAGCAGTACTTC
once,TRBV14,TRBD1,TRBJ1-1,CASSLTPNRGRRTEAFF,TGTGCCAGCAGCCTCACACCAAACAGGGGGAGACGCACTGAAGCTTTCTTT
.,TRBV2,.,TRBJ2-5,CASNRGFQETQYF,TGTGCCAGCAACCGCGGGTTCCAAGAGACCCAGTACTTC
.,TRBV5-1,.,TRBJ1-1,CASGEGGALTEAFF,TGCGCCAGCGGGGAAGGAGGGGCGCTCACTGAAGCTTTCTTT
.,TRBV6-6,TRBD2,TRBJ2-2,CASSQGLADGELFF,TGTGCCAGCAGTCAGGGACTAGCGGACGGGGAGCTGTTTTTT
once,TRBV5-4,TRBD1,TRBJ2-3,CASSLEGAGTDTQYF,TGTGCCAGCAGCTTGGAGGGGGCTGGCACAGATACGCAGTATTTT
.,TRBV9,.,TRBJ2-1,CASKAGLIQGNEQFF,TGTGCCAGCAAAGCGGGCCTCATACAGGGCAATGAGCAGTTCTTC
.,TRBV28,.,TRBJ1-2,CASSPRVYGYTF,TGTGCCAGCAGCCCCAGGGTGTATGGCTACACCTTC
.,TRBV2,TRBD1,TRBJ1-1,CASRGQWNTEAFF,TGTGCCAGCAGGGGACAGTGGAACACTGAAGCTTTCTTT
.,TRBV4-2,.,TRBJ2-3,CASSQDRKDTQYF,TGTGCCAGCAGCCAAGATCGAAAGGATACGCAGTATTTT
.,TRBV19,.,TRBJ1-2,CASTAWAGKRDYGYTF,TGTGCCAGTACCGCCTGGGCAGGGAAAAGAGACTATGGCTACACCTTC
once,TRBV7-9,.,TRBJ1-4,CASSWRGEGYEKLFF,TGTGCCAGCAGCTGGAGGGGTGAGGGTTATGAAAAACTGTTTTTT
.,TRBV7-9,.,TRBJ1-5,CASSLGRHQPQHF,TGTGCCAGCAGCTTAGGCCGGCATCAGCCCCAGCATTTT
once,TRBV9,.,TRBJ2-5,CASSVRFGETQYF,TGTGCCAGCAGCGTCCGATTTGGAGAGACCCAGTACTTC
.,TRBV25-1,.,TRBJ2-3,CASSEFGLDTQYF,TGTGCCAGCAGTGAATTCGGGTTGGATACGCAGTATTTT
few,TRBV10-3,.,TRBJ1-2,CAISGPGANYGYTF,TGTGCCATCAGTGGCCCAGGGGCTAACTATGGCTACACCTTC
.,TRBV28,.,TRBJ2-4,CASRGTGPNLAKNIQYF,TGTGCCAGCAGGGGTACCGGGCCTAACCTAGCCAAAAACATTCAGTACTTC
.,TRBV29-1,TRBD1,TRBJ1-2,CSGSGTGGNYGYTF,TGCAGCGGTTCCGGGACAGGGGGTAACTATGGCTACACCTTC
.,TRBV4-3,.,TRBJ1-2,CASSQEPGSGYTF,TGCGCCAGCAGCCAAGAGCCCGGATCCGGCTACACCTTC
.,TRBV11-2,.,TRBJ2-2,CASRGVFTGELFF,TGTGCCAGCAGGGGGGTATTCACCGGGGAGCTGTTTTTT
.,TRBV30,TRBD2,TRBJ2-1,CAWSAGTSEFNEQFF,TGTGCCTGGAGTGCTGGGACTAGCGAGTTCAATGAGCAGTTCTTC
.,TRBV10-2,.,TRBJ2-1,CASTPGLSWNEQFF,TGCGCCAGCACTCCGGGACTGTCTTGGAATGAGCAGTTCTTC
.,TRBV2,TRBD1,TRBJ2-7,CASSFGQGGSYEQYF,TGTGCCAGCAGTTTCGGACAGGGGGGCTCCTACGAGCAGTACTTC
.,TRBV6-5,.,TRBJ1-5,CASSYSITGSQPQHF,TGTGCCAGCAGTTACTCGATCACAGGGTCCCAGCCCCAGCATTTT
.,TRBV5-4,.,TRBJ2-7,CASRGGQGPSYEQYF,TGTGCCAGCAGAGGCGGCCAGGGTCCCTCCTACGAGCAGTACTTC
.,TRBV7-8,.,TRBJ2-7,CASSSGAGAGKFSSYEQYF,TGTGCCAGCAGCTCGGGGGCGGGGGCAGGGAAATTTTCGTCCTACGAGCAGTACTTC
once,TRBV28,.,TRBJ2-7,CASSGVEGRAYEQYF,TGTGCCAGCAGTGGCGTGGAGGGGCGGGCCTACGAGCAGTACTTC